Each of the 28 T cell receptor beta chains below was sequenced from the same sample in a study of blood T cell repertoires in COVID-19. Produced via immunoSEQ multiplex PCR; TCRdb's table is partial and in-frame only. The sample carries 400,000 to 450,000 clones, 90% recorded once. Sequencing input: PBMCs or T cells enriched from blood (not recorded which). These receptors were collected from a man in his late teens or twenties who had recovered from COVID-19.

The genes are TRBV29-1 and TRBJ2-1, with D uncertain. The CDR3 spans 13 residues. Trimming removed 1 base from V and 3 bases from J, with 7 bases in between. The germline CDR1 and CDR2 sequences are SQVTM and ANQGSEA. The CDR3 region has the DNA TGCAGCGTTGAAGTGGCGGACTACAATGAGCAGTTCTTC. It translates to CSVEVADYNEQFF.

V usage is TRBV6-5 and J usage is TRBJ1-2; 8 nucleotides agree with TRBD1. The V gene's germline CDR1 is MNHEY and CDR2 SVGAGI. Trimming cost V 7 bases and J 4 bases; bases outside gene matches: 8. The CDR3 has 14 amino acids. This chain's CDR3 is CASNTGTGSYGYTF. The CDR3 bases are TGTGCCAGCAACACCGGGACAGGCAGCTATGGCTACACCTTC.

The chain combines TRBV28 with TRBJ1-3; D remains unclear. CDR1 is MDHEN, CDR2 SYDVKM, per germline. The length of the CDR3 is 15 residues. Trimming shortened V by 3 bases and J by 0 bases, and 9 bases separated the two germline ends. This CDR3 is CASSLARSSGNTIYF. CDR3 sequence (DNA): TGTGCCAGCAGTTTGGCCCGGAGCTCTGGAAACACCATATATTTT.

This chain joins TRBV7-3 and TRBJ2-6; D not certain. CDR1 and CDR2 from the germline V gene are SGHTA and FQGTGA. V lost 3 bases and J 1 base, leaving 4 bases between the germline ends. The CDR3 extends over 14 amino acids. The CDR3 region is CASSFGSGANVLTF. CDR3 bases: TGTGCCAGCAGCTTCGGGTCTGGGGCCAACGTCCTGACTTTC.

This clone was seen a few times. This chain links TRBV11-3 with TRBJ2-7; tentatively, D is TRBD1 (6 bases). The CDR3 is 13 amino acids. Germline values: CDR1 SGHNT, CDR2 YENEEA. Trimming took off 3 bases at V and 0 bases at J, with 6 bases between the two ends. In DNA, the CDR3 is TGTGCCAGCAGCTTGGGGGCCTCCTACGAGCAGTACTTC. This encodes CASSLGASYEQYF.

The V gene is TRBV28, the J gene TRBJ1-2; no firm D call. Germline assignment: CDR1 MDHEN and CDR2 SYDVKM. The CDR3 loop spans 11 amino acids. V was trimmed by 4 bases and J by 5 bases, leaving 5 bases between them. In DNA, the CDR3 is TGTGCCAGCAGTTCGACATATGGCTACACCTTC. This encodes CASSSTYGYTF.

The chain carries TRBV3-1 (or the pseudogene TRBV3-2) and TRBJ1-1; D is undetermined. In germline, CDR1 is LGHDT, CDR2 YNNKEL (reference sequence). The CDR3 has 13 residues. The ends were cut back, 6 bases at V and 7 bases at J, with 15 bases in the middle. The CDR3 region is CASSPLPGSEAFF. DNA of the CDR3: TGTGCCAGCAGTCCTCTCCCGGGAAGTGAAGCTTTCTTT.

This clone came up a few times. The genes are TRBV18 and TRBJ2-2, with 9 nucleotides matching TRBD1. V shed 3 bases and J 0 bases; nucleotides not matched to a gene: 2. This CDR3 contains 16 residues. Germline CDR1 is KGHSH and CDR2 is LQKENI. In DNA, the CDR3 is TGTGCCAGCTCACCGGGACAGGGCTCGAACACCGGGGAGCTGTTTTTT. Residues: CASSPGQGSNTGELFF.

The CDR3 DNA sequence: TGTGCCAGTAGTATGAGAGGGCTTGAACACTCTGAAGCTTTCTTT. It codes for CASSMRGLEHSEAFF. This chain links TRBV19 with TRBJ1-1; D call uncertain. Germline V gene data show CDR1 as LNHDA and CDR2 as SQIVND (reference sequence). The CDR3 has 15 amino acids. The ends were cut back, 3 bases at V and 6 bases at J, with 17 bases in the middle.

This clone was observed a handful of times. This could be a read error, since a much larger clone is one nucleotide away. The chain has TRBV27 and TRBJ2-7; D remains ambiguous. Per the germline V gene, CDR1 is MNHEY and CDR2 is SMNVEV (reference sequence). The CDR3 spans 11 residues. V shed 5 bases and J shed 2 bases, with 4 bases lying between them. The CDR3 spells CASSPTYEQYF. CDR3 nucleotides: TGTGCCAGCAGTCCCACCTACGAGCAGTACTTC.

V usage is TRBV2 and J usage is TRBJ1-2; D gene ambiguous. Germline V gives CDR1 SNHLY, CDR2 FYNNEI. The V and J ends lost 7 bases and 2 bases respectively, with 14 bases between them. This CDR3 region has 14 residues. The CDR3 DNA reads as TGTGCCAGCATTTTAGAACAGACAAACTATGGCTACACCTTC. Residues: CASILEQTNYGYTF.

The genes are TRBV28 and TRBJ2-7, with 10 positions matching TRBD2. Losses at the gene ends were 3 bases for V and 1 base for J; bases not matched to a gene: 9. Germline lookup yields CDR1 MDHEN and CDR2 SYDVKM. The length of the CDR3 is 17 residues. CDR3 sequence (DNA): TGTGCCAGCAGTTTTGGACTAGCGGAGGTCGGTTCCTACGAGCAGTACTTC. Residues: CASSFGLAEVGSYEQYF.

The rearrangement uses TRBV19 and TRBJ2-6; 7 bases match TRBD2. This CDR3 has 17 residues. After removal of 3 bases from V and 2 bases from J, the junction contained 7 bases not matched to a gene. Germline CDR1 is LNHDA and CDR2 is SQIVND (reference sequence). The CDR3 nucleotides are TGTGCCAGTAGTATGGGAGGGTTAAGGACTGGGGCCAACGTCCTGACTTTC. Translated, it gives CASSMGGLRTGANVLTF.

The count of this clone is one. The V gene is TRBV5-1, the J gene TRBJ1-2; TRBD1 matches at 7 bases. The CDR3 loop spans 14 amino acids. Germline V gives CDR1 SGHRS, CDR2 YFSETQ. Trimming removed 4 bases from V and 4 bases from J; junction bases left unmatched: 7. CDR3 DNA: TGCGCCAGCAGCGGGGCGGGACAGACCTATGGCTACACCTTC. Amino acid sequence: CASSGAGQTYGYTF.

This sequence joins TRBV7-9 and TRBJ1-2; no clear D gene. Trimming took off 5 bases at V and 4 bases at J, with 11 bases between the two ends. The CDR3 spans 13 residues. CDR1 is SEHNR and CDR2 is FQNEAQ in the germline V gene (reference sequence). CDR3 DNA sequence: TGTGCCAGCAGCAGAACCGGGAGCTATGGCTACACCTTC. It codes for CASSRTGSYGYTF.

The CDR3 sequence is CASSLLAGEWGTEAFF. The CDR3 DNA reads as TGTGCCAGCAGTTTATTGGCAGGGGAATGGGGCACTGAAGCTTTCTTT. The chain recombines TRBV27 with TRBJ1-1, with D maybe TRBD1 (6 bases). The CDR3 is made up of 16 amino acids. Germline values: CDR1 MNHEY, CDR2 SMNVEV (reference sequence). Trimming took 1 base from V and 4 from J, leaving 16 bases between them.

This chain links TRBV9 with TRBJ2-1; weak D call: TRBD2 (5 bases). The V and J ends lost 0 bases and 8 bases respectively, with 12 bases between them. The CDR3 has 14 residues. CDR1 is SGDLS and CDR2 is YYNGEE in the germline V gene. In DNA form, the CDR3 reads TGTGCCAGCAGCGTAGAAGTGGGAGCCTATGAGCAGTTCTTC. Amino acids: CASSVEVGAYEQFF.

The CDR3 protein is CASSQALNLAGSGNTIYF. The CDR3 bases are TGTGCCAGCAGCCAAGCGTTAAACCTAGCCGGCTCTGGAAACACCATATATTTT. The genes are TRBV3-1 (or the pseudogene TRBV3-2) and TRBJ1-3; D gene unclear. The V end was cut by 1 base, the J end by 0 bases, with 16 bases between. The CDR3 has 18 residues. Germline V lookup: CDR1 LGHDT, CDR2 YNNKEL (reference sequence).

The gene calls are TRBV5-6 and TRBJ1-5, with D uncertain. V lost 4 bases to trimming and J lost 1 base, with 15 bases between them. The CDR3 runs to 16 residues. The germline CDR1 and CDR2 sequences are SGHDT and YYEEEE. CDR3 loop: CASSVQERRSNQPQHF. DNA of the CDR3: TGTGCCAGCAGCGTCCAGGAACGTCGGAGCAATCAGCCCCAGCATTTT.

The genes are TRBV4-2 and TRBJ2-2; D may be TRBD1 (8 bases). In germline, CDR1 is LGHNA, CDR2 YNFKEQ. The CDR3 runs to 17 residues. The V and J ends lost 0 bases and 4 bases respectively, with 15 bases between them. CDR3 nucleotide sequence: TGTGCCAGCAGCCAAGAAACAGGGGGAGGGGGCACCGGGGAGCTGTTTTTT. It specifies CASSQETGGGGTGELFF.

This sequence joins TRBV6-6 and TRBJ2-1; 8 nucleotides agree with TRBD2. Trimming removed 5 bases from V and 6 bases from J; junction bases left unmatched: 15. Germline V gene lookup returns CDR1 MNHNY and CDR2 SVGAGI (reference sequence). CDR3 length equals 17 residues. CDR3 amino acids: CASSQEAGTRGLNEQFF. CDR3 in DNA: TGTGCCAGCAGTCAGGAAGCCGGGACTAGAGGTCTCAATGAGCAGTTCTTC.

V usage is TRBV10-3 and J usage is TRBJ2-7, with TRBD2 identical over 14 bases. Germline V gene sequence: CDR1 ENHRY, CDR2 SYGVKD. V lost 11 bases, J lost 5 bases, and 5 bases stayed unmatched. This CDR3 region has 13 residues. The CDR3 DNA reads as TGTGCCGCCCAGGGACTAGCGGGGGACGAGCAGTACTTC. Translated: CAAQGLAGDEQYF.

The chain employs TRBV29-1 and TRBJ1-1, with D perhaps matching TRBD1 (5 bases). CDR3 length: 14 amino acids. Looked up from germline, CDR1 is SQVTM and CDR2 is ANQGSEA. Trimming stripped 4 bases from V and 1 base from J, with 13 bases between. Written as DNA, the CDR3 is TGCAGCGTTGCGAATAGACAGCAGAACACTGAAGCTTTCTTT. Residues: CSVANRQQNTEAFF.

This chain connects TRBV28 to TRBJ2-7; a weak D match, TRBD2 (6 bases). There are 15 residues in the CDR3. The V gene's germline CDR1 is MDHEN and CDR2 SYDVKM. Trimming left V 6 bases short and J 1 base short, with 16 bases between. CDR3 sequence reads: CASREFSGASYEQYF. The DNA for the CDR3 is TGTGCCAGCAGGGAATTTAGCGGAGCTTCCTACGAGCAGTACTTC.

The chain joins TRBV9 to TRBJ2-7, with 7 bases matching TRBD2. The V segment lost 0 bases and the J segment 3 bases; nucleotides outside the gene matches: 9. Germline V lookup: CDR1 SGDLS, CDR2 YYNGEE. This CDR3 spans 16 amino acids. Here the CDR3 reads CASSVGASGGGYEQYF. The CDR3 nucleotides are TGTGCCAGCAGCGTAGGGGCGTCAGGCGGGGGCTACGAGCAGTACTTC.

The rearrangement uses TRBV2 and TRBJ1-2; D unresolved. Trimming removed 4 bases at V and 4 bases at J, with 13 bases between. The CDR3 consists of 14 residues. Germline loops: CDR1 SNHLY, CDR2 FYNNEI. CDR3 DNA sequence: TGTGCCAGCAGTGCAGAGGCCCTGACCTATGGCTACACCTTC. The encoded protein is CASSAEALTYGYTF. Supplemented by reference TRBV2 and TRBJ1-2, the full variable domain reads EPEVTQTPSHQVTQMGQEVILRCVPISNHLYFYWYRQILGQKVEFLVSFYNNEISEKSEIFDDQFSVERPDGSNFTLKIRSTKLEDSAMYFCASSAEALTYGYTFGSGTRLTVV.

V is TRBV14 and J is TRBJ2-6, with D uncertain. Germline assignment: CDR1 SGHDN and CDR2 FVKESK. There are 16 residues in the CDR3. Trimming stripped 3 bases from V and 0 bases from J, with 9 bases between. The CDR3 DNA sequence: TGTGCCAGCAGCCAGTCGGAGAACTCTGGGGCCAACGTCCTGACTTTC. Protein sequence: CASSQSENSGANVLTF.

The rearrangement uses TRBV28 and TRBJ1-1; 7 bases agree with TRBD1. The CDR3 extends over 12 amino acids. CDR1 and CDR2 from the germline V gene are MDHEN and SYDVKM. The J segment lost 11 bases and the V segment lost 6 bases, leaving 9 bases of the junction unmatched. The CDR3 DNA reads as TGTGCCAGCAGACAGGGACAGAATTGGGCTTTCTTT. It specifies CASRQGQNWAFF.